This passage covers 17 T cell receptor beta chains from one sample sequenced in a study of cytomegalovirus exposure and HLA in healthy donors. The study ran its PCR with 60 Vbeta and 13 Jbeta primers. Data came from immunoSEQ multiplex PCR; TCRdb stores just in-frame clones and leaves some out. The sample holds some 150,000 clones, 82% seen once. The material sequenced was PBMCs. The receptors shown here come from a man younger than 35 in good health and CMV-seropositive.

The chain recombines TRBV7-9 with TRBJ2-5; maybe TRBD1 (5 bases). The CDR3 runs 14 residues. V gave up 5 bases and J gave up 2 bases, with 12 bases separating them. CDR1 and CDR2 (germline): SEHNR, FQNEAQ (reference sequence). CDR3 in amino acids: CASSPLGQQETQYF. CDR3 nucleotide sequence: TGTGCCAGCAGCCCCTTGGGGCAGCAAGAGACCCAGTACTTC.

CDR3 residues: CASSYSGGGNQPQHF. In DNA, the CDR3 is TGTGCCAGCAGTTATTCGGGGGGAGGCAATCAGCCCCAGCATTTT. The chain recombines TRBV27 with TRBJ1-5; D is possibly TRBD1 (5 bases). Trimming took 4 bases from V and 2 from J, leaving 12 bases between them. The CDR3 length is 15 residues. Germline V gives CDR1 MNHEY, CDR2 SMNVEV (reference sequence).

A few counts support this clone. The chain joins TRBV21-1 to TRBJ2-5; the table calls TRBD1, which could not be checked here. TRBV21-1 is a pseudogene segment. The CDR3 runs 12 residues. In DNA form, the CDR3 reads TGTGCCAGCAGCAAATCACAGGGGACCCAGTACTTC. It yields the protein CASSKSQGTQYF.

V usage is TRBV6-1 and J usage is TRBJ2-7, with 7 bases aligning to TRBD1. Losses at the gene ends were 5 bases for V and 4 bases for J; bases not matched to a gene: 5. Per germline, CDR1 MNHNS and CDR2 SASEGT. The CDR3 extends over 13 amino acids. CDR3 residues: CASSQGTAYEQYF. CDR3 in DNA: TGTGCCAGCAGTCAAGGGACAGCTTACGAGCAGTACTTC.

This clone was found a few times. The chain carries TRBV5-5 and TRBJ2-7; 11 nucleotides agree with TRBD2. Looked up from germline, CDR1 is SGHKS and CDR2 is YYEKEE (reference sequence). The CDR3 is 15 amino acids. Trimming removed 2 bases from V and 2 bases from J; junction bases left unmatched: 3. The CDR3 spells CASSLGLAGPYEQYF. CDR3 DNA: TGTGCCAGCAGCTTAGGACTAGCGGGCCCCTACGAGCAGTACTTC.

The CDR3 bases are TGTGCCAGCAGTGTAGGCGGGCGTTATGGCTACACCTTC. Amino acid sequence: CASSVGGRYGYTF. The V and J genes are TRBV2 and TRBJ1-2, with no clear D. CDR1 SNHLY and CDR2 FYNNEI come from the germline V gene. Trimming stripped 4 bases from V and 5 bases from J, with 11 bases between. The CDR3 is made up of 13 amino acids.

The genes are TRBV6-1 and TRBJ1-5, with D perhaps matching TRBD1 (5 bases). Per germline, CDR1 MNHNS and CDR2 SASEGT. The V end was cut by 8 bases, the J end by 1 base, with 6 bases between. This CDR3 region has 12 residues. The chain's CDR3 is CASRQSNQPQHF. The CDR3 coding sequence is TGTGCCAGCCGACAGAGCAATCAGCCCCAGCATTTT.

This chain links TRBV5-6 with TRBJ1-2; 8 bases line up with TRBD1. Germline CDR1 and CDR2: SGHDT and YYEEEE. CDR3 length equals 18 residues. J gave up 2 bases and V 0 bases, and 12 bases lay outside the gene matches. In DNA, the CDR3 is TGTGCCAGCAGCTTGGGTACGATAGGGACAGGTCGGAACTATGGCTACACCTTC. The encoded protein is CASSLGTIGTGRNYGYTF.

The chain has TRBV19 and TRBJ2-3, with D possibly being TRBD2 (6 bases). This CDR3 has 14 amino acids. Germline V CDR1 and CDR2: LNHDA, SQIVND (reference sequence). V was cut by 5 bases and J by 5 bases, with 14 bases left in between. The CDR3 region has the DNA TGTGCCAGTAGTGCCGCGAGGAGGGAAGATACGCAGTATTTT. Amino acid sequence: CASSAARREDTQYF.

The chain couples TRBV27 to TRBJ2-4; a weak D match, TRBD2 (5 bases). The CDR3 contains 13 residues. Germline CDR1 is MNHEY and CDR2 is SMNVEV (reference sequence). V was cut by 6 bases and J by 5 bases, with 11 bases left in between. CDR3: CASRGSLENIQYF. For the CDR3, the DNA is TGTGCCAGCAGAGGGAGCCTGGAAAACATTCAGTACTTC.

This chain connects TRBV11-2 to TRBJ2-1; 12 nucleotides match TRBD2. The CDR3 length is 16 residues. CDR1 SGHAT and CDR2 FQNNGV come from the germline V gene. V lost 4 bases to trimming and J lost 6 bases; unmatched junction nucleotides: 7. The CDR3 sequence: CASSYFGLAGFNEQFF. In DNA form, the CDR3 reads TGTGCCAGCAGCTACTTCGGACTAGCGGGATTCAATGAGCAGTTCTTC.

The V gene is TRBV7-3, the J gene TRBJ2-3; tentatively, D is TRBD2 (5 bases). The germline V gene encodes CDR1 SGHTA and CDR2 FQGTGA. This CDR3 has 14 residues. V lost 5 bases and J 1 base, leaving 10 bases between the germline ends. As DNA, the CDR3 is TGTGCCAGCAGCCCGCGGGCTCGCACAGATACGCAGTATTTT. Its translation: CASSPRARTDTQYF.

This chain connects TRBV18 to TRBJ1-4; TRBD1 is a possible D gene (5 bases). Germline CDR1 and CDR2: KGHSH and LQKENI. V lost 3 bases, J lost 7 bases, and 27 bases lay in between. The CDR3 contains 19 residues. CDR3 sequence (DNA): TGTGCCAGCTCACCTTCCCTCCGCAGGGATGGTGGCATGGGTGAAAAACTGTTTTTT. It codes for CASSPSLRRDGGMGEKLFF. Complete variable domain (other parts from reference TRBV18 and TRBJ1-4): NAGVMQNPRHLVRRRGQEARLRCSPMKGHSHVYWYRQLPEEGLKFMVYLQKENIIDESGMPKERFSAEFPKEGPSILRIQQVVRGDSAAYFCASSPSLRRDGGMGEKLFFGSGTQLSVL.

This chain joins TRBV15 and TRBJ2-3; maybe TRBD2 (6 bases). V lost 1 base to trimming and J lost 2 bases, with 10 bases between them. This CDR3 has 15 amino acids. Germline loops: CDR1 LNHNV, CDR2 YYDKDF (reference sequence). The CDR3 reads CATSRVREATDTQYF. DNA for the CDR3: TGTGCCACCAGCAGAGTCAGGGAGGCCACAGATACGCAGTATTTT.

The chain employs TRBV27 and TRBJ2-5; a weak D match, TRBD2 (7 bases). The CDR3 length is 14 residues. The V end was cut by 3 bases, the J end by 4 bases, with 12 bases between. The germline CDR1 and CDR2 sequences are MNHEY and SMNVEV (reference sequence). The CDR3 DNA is TGTGCCAGCAGTTTGGGGGGGGCTTTAGAGACCCAGTACTTC. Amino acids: CASSLGGALETQYF.

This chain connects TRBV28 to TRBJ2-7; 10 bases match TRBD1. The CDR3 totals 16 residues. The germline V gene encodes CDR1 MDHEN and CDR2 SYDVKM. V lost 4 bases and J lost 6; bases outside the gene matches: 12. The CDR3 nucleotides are TGTGCCAGCAGTTGGCGACCGACAGGGGGCGGGGGCGAGCAGTACTTC. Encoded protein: CASSWRPTGGGGEQYF.

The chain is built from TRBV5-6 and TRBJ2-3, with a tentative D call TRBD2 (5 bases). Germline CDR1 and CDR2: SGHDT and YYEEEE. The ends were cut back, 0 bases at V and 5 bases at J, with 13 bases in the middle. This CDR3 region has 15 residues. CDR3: CASSLGAGREDTQYF. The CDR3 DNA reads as TGTGCCAGCAGCTTGGGGGCAGGACGGGAAGATACGCAGTATTTT.